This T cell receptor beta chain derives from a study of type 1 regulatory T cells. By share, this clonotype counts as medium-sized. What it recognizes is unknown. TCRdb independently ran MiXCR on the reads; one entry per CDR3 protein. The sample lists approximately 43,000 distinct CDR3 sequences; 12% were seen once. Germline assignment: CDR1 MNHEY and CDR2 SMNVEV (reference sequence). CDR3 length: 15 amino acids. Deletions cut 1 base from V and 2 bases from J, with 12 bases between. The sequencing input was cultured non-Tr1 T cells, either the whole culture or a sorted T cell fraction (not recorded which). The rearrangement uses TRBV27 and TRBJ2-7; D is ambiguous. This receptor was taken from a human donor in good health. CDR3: CASSLFSSAAYEQYF. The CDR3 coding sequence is TGTGCCAGCAGTTTATTTTCCAGCGCTGCCTACGAGCAGTACTTC.